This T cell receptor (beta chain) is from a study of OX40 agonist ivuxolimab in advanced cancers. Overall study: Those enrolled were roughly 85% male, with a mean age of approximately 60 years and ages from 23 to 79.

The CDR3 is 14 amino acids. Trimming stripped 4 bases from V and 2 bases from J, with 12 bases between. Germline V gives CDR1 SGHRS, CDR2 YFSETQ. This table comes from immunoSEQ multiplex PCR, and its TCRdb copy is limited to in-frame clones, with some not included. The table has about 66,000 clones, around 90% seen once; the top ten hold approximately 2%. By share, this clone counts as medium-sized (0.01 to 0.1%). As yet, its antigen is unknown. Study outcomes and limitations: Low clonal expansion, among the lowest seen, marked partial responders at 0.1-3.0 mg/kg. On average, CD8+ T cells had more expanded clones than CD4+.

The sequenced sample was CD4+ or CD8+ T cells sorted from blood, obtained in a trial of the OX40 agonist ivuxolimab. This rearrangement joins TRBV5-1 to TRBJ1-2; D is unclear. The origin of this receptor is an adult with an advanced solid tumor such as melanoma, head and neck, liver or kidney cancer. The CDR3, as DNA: TGCGCCAGCAGCCCTGAGGTAGGAAACTATGGCTACACCTTC. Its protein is CASSPEVGNYGYTF.